Presented here are 19 T cell receptor beta chains from one specimen sequenced in a study of cytotoxic CD8 clonotypes in ibrutinib-treated CLL. Sequenced by immunoSEQ multiplex PCR; TCRdb stores in-frame clones only, minus some. The table includes over 250,000 clones, roughly four fifths detected once. The sample consisted of PBMCs, taken at disease progression, from a patient treated with ibrutinib. These receptors originate from a human donor with chronic lymphocytic leukemia.

This chain joins TRBV11-3 and TRBJ2-2, with TRBD1 matching 8 bases. Germline CDR1 and CDR2: SGHNT and YENEEA. The V and J ends lost 1 base and 7 bases, in that order; junction bases with no gene match: 5. There are 15 residues in the CDR3. CDR3 coding DNA: TGTGCCAGCAGCTTAGGACAGGGGTATGGCGGGGAGCTGTTTTTT. Translated: CASSLGQGYGGELFF.

The chain links TRBV25-1 to TRBJ1-6; no clear D gene. The germline V and J ends were trimmed by 2 bases and 4 bases, with 12 bases remaining between them. The germline V gene has CDR1 MGHDK and CDR2 SYGVNS. This CDR3 is built from 16 residues. The CDR3: CASSEGPDYYNSPLHF. CDR3 bases: TGTGCCAGCAGTGAAGGTCCGGATTATTATAATTCACCCCTCCACTTT.

The V call is TRBV5-5, the J call TRBJ1-6; D is unresolved. CDR3 length equals 13 residues. CDR1 SGHKS and CDR2 YYEKEE come from the germline V gene (reference sequence). Trimming pared 4 bases from V and 6 bases from J, leaving 8 bases between. In DNA, the CDR3 is TGTGCCAGCAGCCTTGTTTCTAATTCACCCCTCCACTTT. Amino acid sequence: CASSLVSNSPLHF.

The chain is built from TRBV18 and TRBJ2-3; perhaps TRBD1 as D (5 bases). The V and J ends lost 4 bases and 4 bases respectively, with 12 bases between them. The germline V gene has CDR1 KGHSH and CDR2 LQKENI. The CDR3 loop spans 14 amino acids. This CDR3 reads CASSHLDNPDTQYF. CDR3 nucleotide sequence: TGTGCCAGCTCACACTTGGACAACCCAGATACGCAGTATTTT.

The chain employs TRBV2 and TRBJ1-2; perhaps TRBD1 as D (5 bases). The V end was cut by 5 bases, the J end by 8 bases, with 15 bases between. Germline V lookup: CDR1 SNHLY, CDR2 FYNNEI. The CDR3 runs to 13 residues. The CDR3 nucleotides read TGTGCCAGCAGTTGGGGGGATGGACGGGGCTACACCTTC. This sequence encodes CASSWGDGRGYTF.

This clone was seen a single time. The chain joins TRBV15 to TRBJ2-2, with TRBD2 as a possible D gene (5 bases). CDR3 size: 16 residues. The germline V gene encodes CDR1 LNHNV and CDR2 YYDKDF (reference sequence). Deletions cut 3 bases from V and 4 bases from J, with 15 bases between. CDR3 loop: CATSSPEEAGTGELFF. CDR3 nucleotides: TGTGCCACCAGCAGCCCAGAGGAGGCAGGCACCGGGGAGCTGTTTTTT.

This clone was observed once. The chain joins TRBV7-9 to TRBJ1-2; no firm D call. The CDR3 is 12 residues long. Per the germline V gene, CDR1 is SEHNR and CDR2 is FQNEAQ (reference sequence). V lost 1 base, J lost 8 bases, and 8 bases lay in between. The DNA for the CDR3 is TGTGCCAGCAGCTTAGTCAGCTGGGGCTACACCTTC. Amino acid sequence: CASSLVSWGYTF.

This clone was picked up one time. V is TRBV21-1 and J is TRBJ2-7; TRBD1, the D gene given by the table, was not confirmed from the DNA. TRBV21-1 is described as a pseudogene. The CDR3 contains 10 residues. Here the CDR3 reads CASDSYEQYF. The CDR3 DNA reads as TGTGCCAGTGACAGCTACGAGCAGTACTTC.

This chain uses TRBV29-1 with TRBJ2-5; D is uncertain. Germline lookup yields CDR1 SQVTM and CDR2 ANQGSEA. The CDR3 spans 12 residues. V lost 4 bases, J lost 1 base, and 7 bases lay in between. The DNA for the CDR3 is TGCAGCGTTGTCTGGGGCCAAGAGACCCAGTACTTC. Translating it yields CSVVWGQETQYF. Drawing the rest from reference TRBV29-1 and TRBJ2-5, the complete variable domain is SAVISQKPSRDICQRGTSLTIQCQVDSQVTMMFWYRQQPGQSLTLIATANQGSEATYESGFVIDKFPISRPNLTFSTLTVSNMSPEDSSIYLCSVVWGQETQYFGPGTRLLVL.

This sequence joins TRBV27 and TRBJ2-7; maybe TRBD1 (6 bases). The V and J ends lost 3 bases and 0 bases respectively, with 15 bases between them. CDR3 length: 16 amino acids. Germline CDR1 reads MNHEY; CDR2 reads SMNVEV (reference sequence). The CDR3 reads CASSFSQGTRSYEQYF. For the CDR3, the DNA is TGTGCCAGCAGTTTCAGTCAGGGGACCCGCTCCTACGAGCAGTACTTC.

The rearrangement joins TRBV2 to TRBJ2-7; possibly TRBD1 for D (5 bases). Germline V gives CDR1 SNHLY, CDR2 FYNNEI. CDR3 length: 14 residues. Trimming cost V 7 bases and J 3 bases, with 16 bases left between them. CDR3 DNA: TGTGCCAGCATAGGGGTGGGCTTTCGCTACGAGCAGTACTTC. It specifies CASIGVGFRYEQYF.

The gene calls are TRBV5-1 and TRBJ2-1; TRBD2 aligns across 7 bases. The CDR3 is made up of 18 amino acids. V was pared by 3 bases and J by 4 bases, with 16 bases of the junction left unmatched. Germline CDR1 and CDR2: SGHRS and YFSETQ. Here the CDR3 DNA reads TGCGCCAGCAGCTACCATACCGCTTTAGCGGGCCCATACAATGAGCAGTTCTTC. It is translated as CASSYHTALAGPYNEQFF.

This clone has just a few counts. The gene calls are TRBV5-1 and TRBJ2-5; no definite D call. Germline V CDR1 and CDR2: SGHRS, YFSETQ. The length of the CDR3 is 15 residues. Trimming shortened V by 1 base and J by 5 bases, and 15 bases separated the two germline ends. The CDR3 nucleotides read TGCGCCAGCAGCTTGTGGGCAGGCCTTTCGGAGACCCAGTACTTC. Its protein product is CASSLWAGLSETQYF.

The chain employs TRBV27 and TRBJ2-2; tentatively, D is TRBD1 (6 bases). With 6 bases removed from V and 1 base from J, the gap between germline ends came to 12 bases. This CDR3 is 15 amino acids long. Looked up from germline, CDR1 is MNHEY and CDR2 is SMNVEV (reference sequence). The CDR3 sequence: CASRRGGLNTGELFF. CDR3 in DNA: TGTGCCAGCAGACGTGGGGGCTTGAACACCGGGGAGCTGTTTTTT.

V is TRBV6-6 and J is TRBJ1-2, with 7 bases aligning to TRBD1. The CDR3 spans 13 residues. Losses at the gene ends were 7 bases for V and 7 bases for J; bases not matched to a gene: 9. Germline loops: CDR1 MNHNY, CDR2 SVGAGI (reference sequence). CDR3 protein: CASIEQGPGGYTF. DNA of the CDR3: TGTGCCAGCATCGAACAGGGGCCGGGTGGCTACACCTTC.

The chain uses TRBV2 and TRBJ1-4, with 8 bases fitting TRBD1. The germline V gene encodes CDR1 SNHLY and CDR2 FYNNEI. Germline trimming cut 5 bases from V and 8 bases from J; bases unmatched to any gene: 7. CDR3 length: 14 residues. CDR3 amino acids: CASSYDRGREKLFF. The CDR3 bases are TGTGCCAGCAGTTACGACAGGGGTAGAGAAAAACTGTTTTTT.

The V gene is TRBV9, the J gene TRBJ2-2; D tentatively fits TRBD1 or TRBD2 (6 bases each). The V end lost 2 bases, the J end lost 0 bases, and 11 bases lay between the germline ends. The CDR3 covers 16 residues. CDR1 and CDR2 (germline): SGDLS, YYNGEE. The CDR3 protein is CASSVRGVTNTGELFF. In nucleotides, the CDR3 is TGTGCCAGCAGCGTTAGGGGGGTCACGAACACCGGGGAGCTGTTTTTT.

Only a few counts were recorded for this clone. The chain employs TRBV4-1 and TRBJ1-1; D perhaps matches TRBD1 (5 bases). The V end lost 3 bases, the J end lost 0 bases, and 8 bases lay between the germline ends. In germline, CDR1 is MGHRA, CDR2 YSYEKL. The CDR3 extends over 14 amino acids. CDR3 in amino acids: CASSHLGVNTEAFF. The DNA of the CDR3 is TGCGCCAGCAGCCATCTAGGGGTGAACACTGAAGCTTTCTTT.

The V call is TRBV4-3, the J call TRBJ2-5; 11 nucleotides match TRBD2. Germline V lookup: CDR1 LGHNA, CDR2 YSLEER. The CDR3 runs to 16 residues. V gave up 2 bases and J gave up 7 bases; unmatched junction bases: 9. The CDR3 region has the DNA TGCGCCAGCAGCCAATGGACTAGCGGGTACCGTGCGACCCAGTACTTC. Its protein product is CASSQWTSGYRATQYF.